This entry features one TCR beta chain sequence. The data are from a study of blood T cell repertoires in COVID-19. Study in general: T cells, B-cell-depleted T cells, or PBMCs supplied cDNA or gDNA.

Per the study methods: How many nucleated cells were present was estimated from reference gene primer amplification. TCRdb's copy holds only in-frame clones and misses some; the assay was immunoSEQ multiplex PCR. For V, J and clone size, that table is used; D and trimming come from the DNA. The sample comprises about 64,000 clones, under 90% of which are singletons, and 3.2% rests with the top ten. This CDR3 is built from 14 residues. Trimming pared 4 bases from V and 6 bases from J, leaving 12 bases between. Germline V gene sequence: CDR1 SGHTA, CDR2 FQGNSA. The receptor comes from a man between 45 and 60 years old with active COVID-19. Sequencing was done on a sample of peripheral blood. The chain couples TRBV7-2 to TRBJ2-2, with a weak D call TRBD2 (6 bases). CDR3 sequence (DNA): TGTGCCAGCAGCTCGGTAGGGGAGGCCGGGGAGCTGTTTTTT. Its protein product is CASSSVGEAGELFF.